A selection of T cell receptor beta chains follows, all from one sample in a study of identical twins. TCRdb passed the 5' RACE reads through MiXCR, listing each CDR3 protein once. The table shows 1.5 million to 2 million distinct CDR3 sequences, with about 32% occurring only once. The sequenced material came from cord blood. The source is a newborn girl in good health. CDR3s include the opening cysteine and the closing phenylalanine or tryptophan. D genes are given only for firm matches. Where a row states a size, it is once, few, many or the class of an expanded clone; other rows omit it.

TRBV7-8	-	TRBJ2-5	many	CASSLGAVQETQYF	TGTGCCAGCAGCTTAGGGGCAGTGCAAGAGACCCAGTACTTC
TRBV20-1	TRBD2	TRBJ2-3	-	CSASSPLAASTDTQYF	TGCAGTGCTAGCAGCCCACTAGCGGCTAGCACAGATACGCAGTATTTT
TRBV20-1	-	TRBJ1-4	-	CSASLTGLGGEKLFF	TGCAGTGCTAGTTTAACAGGGTTAGGAGGTGAAAAACTGTTTTTT
TRBV12-3/TRBV12-4	-	TRBJ1-2	-	CASSPGGQYGYTF	TGTGCCAGCAGCCCGGGAGGGCAGTATGGCTACACCTTC
TRBV5-4	TRBD2	TRBJ2-1	few	CASSLAIVGTSGGNEQFF	TGTGCCAGCAGCTTGGCAATTGTCGGGACTAGCGGGGGGAATGAGCAGTTCTTC
TRBV6-5	-	TRBJ1-2	few	CASSYRGMGYGYTF	TGTGCCAGCAGTTACAGGGGTATGGGCTATGGCTACACCTTC
TRBV11-2	TRBD1	TRBJ2-7	-	CASSHFRDRYEQYF	TGTGCCAGCAGTCATTTCCGGGACAGATACGAGCAGTACTTC
TRBV5-1	TRBD1	TRBJ1-1	-	CASSRINRGLGTEAFF	TGCGCCAGCAGCCGAATAAACAGGGGGCTGGGGACTGAAGCTTTCTTT
TRBV20-1	-	TRBJ2-1	-	CSASGRGLNEQFF	TGCAGTGCTAGCGGGAGAGGTTTAAATGAGCAGTTCTTC
TRBV27	-	TRBJ2-1	-	CASSPRYHRTDEYNEQFF	TGTGCCAGCAGTCCCCGATACCACCGGACGGATGAATACAATGAGCAGTTCTTC
TRBV6-5	-	TRBJ1-6	-	CASSYSYGDNSPLHF	TGTGCCAGCAGTTACTCGTACGGGGATAATTCACCCCTCCACTTT
TRBV28	-	TRBJ2-3	-	CASSLPTATDTQYF	TGTGCCAGCAGTTTGCCCACAGCTACAGATACGCAGTATTTT
TRBV4-2	TRBD2	TRBJ2-5	few	CASSPLAGGPGETQYF	TGTGCCAGCAGCCCCCTAGCGGGAGGGCCGGGGGAGACCCAGTACTTC
TRBV3-1	-	TRBJ2-2	-	CASSPLLTGELFF	TGTGCCAGCAGCCCTCTCTTGACCGGGGAGCTGTTTTTT
TRBV5-1	-	TRBJ1-5	many	CASSLALGQPQHF	TGCGCCAGCAGCTTGGCCTTGGGGCAGCCCCAGCATTTT
TRBV29-1	-	TRBJ2-1	many	CSVSRQSYNEQFF	TGCAGCGTTAGTAGGCAGTCCTACAATGAGCAGTTCTTC
TRBV6-6	-	TRBJ1-2	many	CASAQGNYGYTF	TGTGCCAGCGCTCAGGGGAACTATGGCTACACCTTC
TRBV24-1	TRBD2	TRBJ2-1	few	CATSDPSGGAVDEQFF	TGTGCCACCAGTGACCCTAGCGGGGGGGCCGTCGATGAGCAGTTCTTC
TRBV12-3/TRBV12-4	TRBD2	TRBJ2-5	many	CASSPLAGATQETQYF	TGTGCCAGCAGTCCCTTAGCGGGGGCCACTCAAGAGACCCAGTACTTC
TRBV7-2	-	TRBJ2-7	-	CASSLYVAGLTYEQYF	TGTGCCAGCAGCTTATATGTGGCGGGATTGACCTACGAGCAGTACTTC